These 8 T cell receptor beta chains came from one sample sequenced in a study of cytomegalovirus exposure and HLA in healthy donors. The PCR used 60 Vbeta and 13 Jbeta primers. Measured with immunoSEQ multiplex PCR; TCRdb has only the in-frame clones, and not every one. The data contain approximately 79,000 clones, almost 80% of them seen just once; the ten biggest clones take up 22%. The sample was PBMCs. The receptors shown here come from a woman aged 40 to 55 in good health and CMV-seropositive.

The chain employs TRBV6-5 and TRBJ1-1; no clear D. Germline V gene sequence: CDR1 MNHEY, CDR2 SVGAGI. The CDR3 loop spans 12 amino acids. Between the trimmed V and J ends, which lost 6 bases and 1 base, there was a span of 6 bases. The CDR3 sequence is CASSRGNTEAFF. The CDR3 nucleotides are TGTGCCAGCAGCCGAGGGAACACTGAAGCTTTCTTT.

V and J are TRBV4-2 and TRBJ2-3, with 14 bases identical to TRBD2. Germline CDR1 and CDR2: LGHNA and YNFKEQ. The junction had 9 bases not matched to a gene; V was cut back by 4 bases and J by 3 bases. This CDR3 contains 18 residues. CDR3 protein: CASSPRTSGGLRTDTQYF. The CDR3 DNA sequence: TGTGCCAGCAGCCCTAGGACTAGCGGGGGGCTTAGGACAGATACGCAGTATTTT.

This chain uses TRBV28 with TRBJ1-4; D remains ambiguous. V was cut by 2 bases and J by 7 bases, with 11 bases left in between. CDR1 is MDHEN and CDR2 is SYDVKM in the germline V gene. This CDR3 is built from 14 residues. For the CDR3, the DNA is TGTGCCAGCAGTTTAGCCGGGGTGGGTGAAAAACTGTTTTTT. It codes for CASSLAGVGEKLFF.

The rearrangement links TRBV6-5 to TRBJ2-3; D is perhaps TRBD1 (6 bases). This CDR3 spans 14 amino acids. CDR1 is MNHEY, CDR2 SVGAGI, per germline. V lost 7 bases and J lost 9, with 20 bases in between. The CDR3 nucleotides read TGTGCCAGCAATACAGGGCTGAGCCACGGGACGCAGTATTTT. Translation gives CASNTGLSHGTQYF.

The chain links TRBV9 to TRBJ2-1, with 7 bases that match TRBD2. V was clipped by 4 bases and J by 0 bases; unmatched bases: 7. Germline V gene sequence: CDR1 SGDLS, CDR2 YYNGEE. The CDR3 is 16 residues long. The CDR3 loop reads CASSTRAGSSYNEQFF. In DNA form, the CDR3 reads TGTGCCAGCAGCACCCGAGCGGGAAGCTCCTACAATGAGCAGTTCTTC.

The chain recombines TRBV6-4 with TRBJ2-1, with TRBD2 matching over 13 bases. Trimming at V came to 2 bases and at J to 10 bases, leaving 5 bases not matched to a gene. The CDR3 spans 15 residues. Germline CDR1 MRHNA, CDR2 SNTAGT. The CDR3 region has the DNA TGTGCCAGCAGTGACGGACTAGCGGGAGTAAGCGAGCAGTTCTTC. Protein sequence: CASSDGLAGVSEQFF.

The rearrangement uses TRBV30 and TRBJ1-1; the D gene is possibly TRBD1 (5 bases). Between the trimmed V and J ends, which lost 3 bases and 4 bases, there was a span of 15 bases. The CDR3 has 14 residues. CDR1 is GTSNPN, CDR2 SVGIG, per germline (reference sequence). The CDR3 reads CAWRFRDFSTEAFF. The CDR3 DNA is TGTGCCTGGAGGTTTCGGGACTTCAGCACTGAAGCTTTCTTT. The whole variable domain, filled in from reference TRBV30 and TRBJ1-1, reads SQTIHQWPATLVQPVGSPLSLECTVEGTSNPNLYWYRQAAGRGLQLLFYSVGIGQISSEVPQNLSASRPQDRQFILSSKKLLLSDSGFYLCAWRFRDFSTEAFFGQGTRLTVV.

The chain is built from TRBV5-5 and TRBJ1-1; D not resolved. This CDR3 is 13 amino acids long. Per germline, CDR1 SGHKS and CDR2 YYEKEE (reference sequence). With 4 bases removed from V and 1 base from J, the gap between germline ends came to 8 bases. In DNA, the CDR3 is TGTGCCAGCAGCCCCGAGCCGAACACTGAAGCTTTCTTT. Translation gives CASSPEPNTEAFF.